This entry lists 5 T cell receptor beta chains sequenced from one sample in a study of CD8 T cells in ankylosing spondylitis. TCRdb redid the calling of the 5' RACE reads with MiXCR, one entry per CDR3 protein. Seen here are 80,000 to 100,000 distinct CDR3 sequences, almost 8.5% observed once, and the top ten hold 9.9%. The material sequenced was blood, either unsorted or a sorted T cell fraction (not recorded which). Every receptor here comes from a male donor with ankylosing spondylitis or in good health (not recorded which).

This clonotype was picked up many times. The chain uses TRBV9 and TRBJ2-1; D is unclear. The germline CDR1 and CDR2 sequences are SGDLS and YYNGEE. The V end was cut by 0 bases, the J end by 6 bases, with 7 bases between. This CDR3 has 13 amino acids. The CDR3 DNA sequence: TGTGCCAGCAGCGTAGGACCTCTCAATGAGCAGTTCTTC. This codes for CASSVGPLNEQFF.

V gene TRBV29-1 combines with J gene TRBJ1-2; D is ambiguous. Trimming left V 7 bases short and J 4 bases short, with 13 bases between. The CDR3 runs to 12 residues. Germline V gene sequence: CDR1 SQVTM, CDR2 ANQGSEA. As DNA, the CDR3 is TGCAGCGCCTACCGGGAGATCTATGGCTACACCTTC. This gives the protein CSAYREIYGYTF.

This clonotype was seen many times. V gene TRBV12-3 or TRBV12-4 combines with J gene TRBJ2-5; no clear D. The length of the CDR3 is 13 residues. V dropped 3 bases and J dropped 1 base, with 6 bases sitting between them. CDR3 loop: CASSFGVQETQYF. CDR3 nucleotides: TGTGCCAGCAGTTTTGGGGTCCAAGAGACCCAGTACTTC.

This clonotype was counted a few times. The chain recombines TRBV21-1 with TRBJ2-7; the table's TRBD1 call for D was not verified on the DNA. TRBV21-1 is listed as a pseudogene. The CDR3 runs 15 residues. The CDR3 DNA reads TGTGCCAGCAGCACCCGGACACCCCCAGCCTACGAGCAGTACTTC. It encodes CASSTRTPPAYEQYF.

In this sample, this clonotype turned up many times. This chain uses TRBV6-5 with TRBJ2-7, with D tentatively TRBD1 (5 bases). Per germline, CDR1 MNHEY and CDR2 SVGAGI. Between the trimmed V and J ends, which lost 0 bases and 4 bases, there was a span of 10 bases. The CDR3 covers 14 residues. The CDR3 loop is CASSYSRGQYEQYF. CDR3 nucleotides: TGTGCCAGCAGTTACTCAAGGGGCCAATACGAGCAGTACTTC.